The 3 T cell receptor beta chains below all came from one sample that was sequenced in a study of cytomegalovirus exposure and HLA in healthy donors (dated by TCRdb to about 2017). The method was the immunoSEQ multiplex PCR assay. For the multiplex PCR, a mixture combining 60 forward primers for TCR Vbeta segments and 13 reverse primers for TCR Jbeta segments was used. The table was pulled from immuneACCESS by TCRdb, which kept in-frame rearrangements only. Such tables lose some clones; where checked, under half of the loss comes from unresolved V genes, and the rest has no known cause. In this sample the table shows 200,000 or so clones, less than 90% of which occur a single time. The ten largest clonotypes hold over 0.2% of the sample. Sample: PBMCs. The receptors derive from a girl under three years old in good health and CMV-seronegative.

This clone was seen more than once but under ten times. V gene TRBV13 combines with J gene TRBJ1-6; D possibly corresponds to TRBD1 (6 bases). The V end lost 5 bases, the J end lost 5 bases, and 16 bases lay between the germline ends. CDR1 and CDR2 from the germline V gene are PRHDT and FYEKMQ (reference sequence). The CDR3 runs 16 residues. In DNA form, the CDR3 reads TGTGCCAGCAGCAGGCGTCGGGACATCAATAATTCACCCCTCCACTTT. Translated, it gives CASSRRRDINNSPLHF.

The genes are TRBV20-1 and TRBJ1-1; 7 bases line up with TRBD1. From germline, CDR1 is DFQATT and CDR2 SNEGSKA (reference sequence). CDR3 size: 11 residues. CDR3 nucleotide sequence: TGCAGCCTACAGGGGTACACTGAAGCTTTCTTT. Translated, it gives CSLQGYTEAFF.

The chain couples TRBV5-4 to TRBJ2-1, with 11 bases aligning to TRBD2. The CDR3 loop spans 16 amino acids. Germline V gene data show CDR1 as SGHNT and CDR2 as YYREEE (reference sequence). Trimming removed 6 bases from V and 7 bases from J; junction bases left unmatched: 12. Here the CDR3 DNA reads TGTGCCAGCACCCCACTAGCGGGGGCAGGGACGAATGAGCAGTTCTTC. Encoded protein: CASTPLAGAGTNEQFF. The full variable domain, with the rest looked up from reference TRBV5-4 and TRBJ2-1, is ETGVTQSPTHLIKTRGQQVTLRCSSQSGHNTVSWYQQALGQGPQFIFQYYREEENGRGNFPPRFSGLQFPNYSSELNVNALELDDSALYLCASTPLAGAGTNEQFFGPGTRLTVL.